The clone carrying this TCR beta chain turned up a few times. Its antigen is as yet unknown. The CDR3 spans 15 residues. Per the germline V gene, CDR1 is PRHDT and CDR2 is FYEKMQ (reference sequence). J lost 2 bases, V lost 4 bases, and 5 bases had no gene match. This record belongs to a study of blood T cells in healthy people across ages. Study-level background: The template switching approach captured approximately one barcoded beta molecule for every two T cells.

PCR was performed a second time for 7 to 11 cycles using a sample-barcoded 5' primer and a J-beta primer mix. Every cDNA was tagged by a template-switch adaptor with 12 random nucleotides. Per sample, CDR3-containing paired-end reads numbered at least 2.5 million. TCRdb ran MiXCR on the 5' RACE reads and lists one entry per CDR3 protein. The table has 1,300,000 or so distinct CDR3 sequences, approximately 59% seen once. Findings of the study overall: Expanded clonotype changes were possibly confounded by unknown donor CMV status.

Sample: blood. The source is a man aged 18 to 29 in good health. This chain links TRBV13 with TRBJ2-5; 9 bases line up with TRBD2. The CDR3 region is CASSSRTSVQETQYF. DNA of the CDR3: TGTGCCAGCAGCTCTCGGACTAGCGTGCAAGAGACCCAGTACTTC.